The next 25 T cell receptor beta chains were all read from a single sample in a study of blood T cell repertoires in COVID-19. Produced via immunoSEQ multiplex PCR; TCRdb's table is partial and in-frame only. The sample records some 90,000 clones, 75% to 85% being singletons. Input material: peripheral blood. The receptor source for this set is a woman between 65 and 79 years old with acute or convalescent COVID-19.

This clone turned up a few times. This chain uses TRBV19 with TRBJ1-3, with D unresolved. The CDR3 is made up of 13 amino acids. The germline gives CDR1 LNHDA, CDR2 SQIVND (reference sequence). The V gene lost 6 bases and the J gene lost 0 bases, with 6 bases spanning the gap. This chain's CDR3 is CASSTTSGNTIYF. The CDR3 nucleotides are TGTGCCAGTAGCACAACCTCTGGAAACACCATATATTTT. Full variable domain (remainder filled in from reference TRBV19 and TRBJ1-3): DGGITQSPKYLFRKEGQNVTLSCEQNLNHDAMYWYRQDPGQGLRLIYYSQIVNDFQKGDIAEGYSVSREKKESFPLTVTSAQKNPTAFYLCASSTTSGNTIYFGEGSWLTVV.

This clone has more than one count but fewer than ten. This sequence joins TRBV6-5 and TRBJ1-1, with D unresolved. The CDR3 has 15 amino acids. The V gene's germline CDR1 is MNHEY and CDR2 SVGAGI. V lost 8 bases and J 1 base, leaving 17 bases between the germline ends. The CDR3 coding sequence is TGTGCCAGCGGAAAGAACAGTAGGTCGAACACTGAAGCTTTCTTT. Its translation is CASGKNSRSNTEAFF.

The V call is TRBV18, the J call TRBJ1-1; D might be TRBD1 (6 bases). The length of the CDR3 is 15 residues. The germline V gene encodes CDR1 KGHSH and CDR2 LQKENI. V was trimmed by 5 bases and J by 1 base, leaving 14 bases between them. CDR3 in amino acids: CASSRGGESNTEAFF. The CDR3 bases are TGTGCCAGCTCAAGGGGGGGGGAATCGAACACTGAAGCTTTCTTT.

Of note for this clone: This sample includes further DNA sequences coding for the same CDR3. The V call is TRBV3-1 (or the pseudogene TRBV3-2), the J call TRBJ1-5; no clear D gene. Germline V gene data show CDR1 as LGHDT and CDR2 as YNNKEL (reference sequence). CDR3 length: 12 residues. V gave up 1 base and J gave up 7 bases, with 5 bases separating them. As DNA, the CDR3 is TGTGCCAGCAGCCAAGGTGAGCAGCCCCAGCATTTT. Its translation is CASSQGEQPQHF.

The chain has TRBV4-1 and TRBJ1-4, with a tentative D call TRBD1 (6 bases). CDR1 and CDR2 from the germline V gene are MGHRA and YSYEKL. Trimming took 5 bases from V and 7 from J, leaving 17 bases between them. This CDR3 contains 15 residues. The CDR3 spells CASSAYQGWAEKLFF. The CDR3 coding sequence is TGCGCCAGCAGCGCTTACCAGGGGTGGGCTGAAAAACTGTTTTTT.

The chain recombines TRBV15 with TRBJ2-3; 9 positions agree with TRBD2. After removal of 1 base from V and 1 base from J, the junction contained 0 bases not matched to a gene. This CDR3 has 15 amino acids. Germline lookup yields CDR1 LNHNV and CDR2 YYDKDF (reference sequence). CDR3 sequence: CATSRGTSGTDTQYF. CDR3 DNA: TGTGCCACCAGCAGAGGGACTAGCGGCACAGATACGCAGTATTTT.

The rearrangement links TRBV29-1 to TRBJ2-1; 9 bases match TRBD1. The germline gives CDR1 SQVTM, CDR2 ANQGSEA. This CDR3 is 14 amino acids long. V trimming: 6 bases; J trimming: 3 bases; junction bases outside the gene matches: 6. The CDR3 DNA follows: TGCAGCGTCCGCGACAGGGGGATCTACAATGAGCAGTTCTTC. This translates into CSVRDRGIYNEQFF.

This clone appeared a single time. The chain is built from TRBV14 and TRBJ2-1; tentative D call: TRBD2 (6 bases). This CDR3 has 12 residues. Germline loops: CDR1 SGHDN, CDR2 FVKESK. Trimming removed 5 bases at V and 13 bases at J, with 15 bases between. The CDR3 bases are TGTGCCAGCAGCTCTGGGCGGGGTTCCCAGTTCTTC. This gives the protein CASSSGRGSQFF. Drawing the rest from reference TRBV14 and TRBJ2-1, the complete variable domain is EAGVTQFPSHSVIEKGQTVTLRCDPISGHDNLYWYRRVMGKEIKFLLHFVKESKQDESGMPNNRFLAERTGGTYSTLKVQPAELEDSGVYFCASSSGRGSQFFGPGTRLTVL.

The J gene is TRBJ2-2, the V gene TRBV9, with a weak D call TRBD1 (6 bases). The ends were cut back, 3 bases at V and 1 base at J, with 19 bases in the middle. Germline V gene sequence: CDR1 SGDLS, CDR2 YYNGEE. The CDR3 spans 18 residues. In nucleotides, the CDR3 is TGTGCCAGCAGCGATCCTAGACAGGAGACAGTGAACACCGGGGAGCTGTTTTTT. Translation: CASSDPRQETVNTGELFF. The full variable domain, completed using reference TRBV9 and TRBJ2-2, is DSGVTQTPKHLITATGQRVTLRCSPRSGDLSVYWYQQSLDQGLQFLIQYYNGEERAKGNILERFSAQQFPDLHSELNLSSLELGDSALYFCASSDPRQETVNTGELFFGEGSRLTVL.

V gene TRBV7-7 combines with J gene TRBJ2-5, with TRBD1 matching 9 bases. CDR3 length: 17 amino acids. The junction had 13 bases not matched to a gene; V was cut back by 5 bases and J by 3 bases. Germline lookup yields CDR1 SSHAT and CDR2 FNYEAQ (reference sequence). CDR3 amino acids: CASSRGADRGYKETQYF. Written as DNA, the CDR3 is TGTGCCAGCAGCAGGGGGGCCGACAGGGGGTACAAAGAGACCCAGTACTTC.

The chain carries TRBV30 and TRBJ1-5; possible D gene TRBD1, 6 bases. Trimming stripped 1 base from V and 0 bases from J, with 16 bases between. Germline CDR1 and CDR2: GTSNPN and SVGIG (reference sequence). The CDR3 is 17 amino acids. The CDR3 DNA reads TGTGCCTGGAGTGCGAGCGGGACATCTAATAGCAATCAGCCCCAGCATTTT. Its protein product is CAWSASGTSNSNQPQHF.

This chain connects TRBV5-1 to TRBJ1-1, with 9 positions matching TRBD1. The germline V gene encodes CDR1 SGHRS and CDR2 YFSETQ. After removal of 0 bases from V and 6 bases from J, the junction contained 6 bases not matched to a gene. CDR3 length equals 15 residues. CDR3 amino acids: CASSLVTGGRSEAFF. In DNA form, the CDR3 reads TGCGCCAGCAGCTTGGTGACAGGGGGTAGATCTGAAGCTTTCTTT.

CDR3 region: CASSVSGVHTDTQYF. As DNA, the CDR3 is TGTGCCAGCAGCGTTAGCGGGGTGCACACAGATACGCAGTATTTT. The V call is TRBV7-8, the J call TRBJ2-3, with TRBD2 matching over 8 bases. Unmatched junction bases numbered 6, after V lost 5 bases and J lost 2 bases. The CDR3 is 15 amino acids. Germline CDR1 is SGHVS and CDR2 is FQNEAQ.

V gene TRBV6-2 or TRBV6-3 combines with J gene TRBJ2-7; no reliable D call. The germline CDR1 and CDR2 sequences are MNHEY and SVGEGT. V shed 3 bases and J shed 3 bases, with 21 bases lying between them. The CDR3 is 17 amino acids. The CDR3 reads CASSYRVTSNRNYEQYF. The DNA for the CDR3 is TGTGCCAGCAGTTATCGGGTTACTTCTAACCGAAACTACGAGCAGTACTTC.

The gene calls are TRBV5-4 and TRBJ2-2; 8 bases fit TRBD1. J gave up 5 bases and V 3 bases, and 6 bases lay outside the gene matches. The length of the CDR3 is 15 residues. The germline gives CDR1 SGHNT, CDR2 YYREEE (reference sequence). CDR3 amino acids: CASSWDRTQTGELFF. The CDR3 bases are TGTGCCAGCAGCTGGGACAGGACCCAAACCGGGGAGCTGTTTTTT. Using reference TRBV5-4 and TRBJ2-2 for the parts outside the CDR3, the full variable domain is ETGVTQSPTHLIKTRGQQVTLRCSSQSGHNTVSWYQQALGQGPQFIFQYYREEENGRGNFPPRFSGLQFPNYSSELNVNALELDDSALYLCASSWDRTQTGELFFGEGSRLTVL.

The J gene is TRBJ2-7, the V gene TRBV7-2, with D possibly matching TRBD1 (6 bases). This CDR3 has 14 residues. CDR1 and CDR2 from the germline V gene are SGHTA and FQGNSA. The V gene lost 6 bases and the J gene lost 6 bases, with 18 bases spanning the gap. CDR3 loop: CASSLLGQSAEQYF. The CDR3 nucleotides read TGTGCCAGCAGTTTACTCGGACAGTCGGCCGAGCAGTACTTC. Supplemented by reference TRBV7-2 and TRBJ2-7, the full variable domain reads GAGVSQSPSNKVTEKGKDVELRCDPISGHTALYWYRQSLGQGLEFLIYFQGNSAPDKSGLPSDRFSAERTGGSVSTLTIQRTQQEDSAVYLCASSLLGQSAEQYFGPGTRLTVT.

This CDR3 reads CASRPGLAGLDEQFF. For the CDR3, the DNA is TGCGCCAGCAGGCCGGGACTAGCGGGGCTGGATGAGCAGTTCTTC. This rearrangement joins TRBV4-3 to TRBJ2-1; 13 bases map to TRBD2. The germline V gene has CDR1 LGHNA and CDR2 YSLEER. This CDR3 is built from 15 residues. The V gene end was trimmed by 6 bases and the J gene end by 8 bases; junction bases not matched to a gene: 7.

This clone was detected a few times. The gene calls are TRBV9 and TRBJ2-1, with 10 bases aligning to TRBD2. This CDR3 has 18 residues. J lost 0 bases, V lost 4 bases, and 10 bases had no gene match. Germline V lookup: CDR1 SGDLS, CDR2 YYNGEE. The CDR3 protein is CASSLHGLADSSYNEQFF. For the CDR3, the DNA is TGTGCCAGCAGCTTACATGGACTAGCGGATAGCTCCTACAATGAGCAGTTCTTC.

The V gene is TRBV5-1, the J gene TRBJ1-4, with 8 bases identical to TRBD1. With V trimmed by 4 bases and J by 10 bases, 12 bases remained unmatched. The CDR3 loop spans 15 amino acids. Looked up from germline, CDR1 is SGHRS and CDR2 is YFSETQ. The CDR3 DNA follows: TGCGCCAGCAGCGCCACCGGGACAGGTGACGGAAAACTGTTTTTT. It specifies CASSATGTGDGKLFF.

CDR3 sequence reads: CASSYALYLTGPTGELFF. CDR3 sequence (DNA): TGCGCCAGCAGTTACGCTCTCTACCTGACAGGGCCCACCGGGGAGCTGTTTTTT. The gene calls are TRBV10-1 and TRBJ2-2; TRBD1 agrees at 7 bases. The V gene's germline CDR1 is WNHNN and CDR2 SYGVQD (reference sequence). CDR3 length equals 18 residues. Trimming took 5 bases from V and 4 from J; bases not matched to a gene: 16.

V gene TRBV7-9 combines with J gene TRBJ1-5, with D possibly matching TRBD1 (5 bases). V was trimmed by 3 bases and J by 6 bases, leaving 12 bases between them. Germline lookup yields CDR1 SEHNR and CDR2 FQNEAQ (reference sequence). The CDR3 consists of 14 residues. CDR3 sequence (DNA): TGTGCCAGCAGCTTTGCGGGGGATGGTCAGCCCCAGCATTTT. Translating gives CASSFAGDGQPQHF.

Only a few counts were recorded for this clone. The chain is built from TRBV4-3 and TRBJ1-6; D gene ambiguous. The germline V gene encodes CDR1 LGHNA and CDR2 YSLEER. The CDR3 sequence is 15 residues long. Trimming pared 0 bases from V and 0 bases from J, leaving 3 bases between. CDR3 nucleotides: TGCGCCAGCAGCCAAGACGGCTCCTATAATTCACCCCTCCACTTT. Translating it yields CASSQDGSYNSPLHF.

V is TRBV11-2 and J is TRBJ2-2; 8 bases are shared with TRBD1. This CDR3 region has 15 residues. V dropped 0 bases and J dropped 7; count of bases not matched to a gene: 4. Looked up from germline, CDR1 is SGHAT and CDR2 is FQNNGV. This chain's CDR3 is CASSLDRGPLGELFF. CDR3 nucleotide sequence: TGTGCCAGCAGCTTAGACAGGGGGCCACTCGGGGAGCTGTTTTTT. Full variable domain (rest looked up from reference TRBV11-2 and TRBJ2-2): EAGVAQSPRYKIIEKRQSVAFWCNPISGHATLYWYQQILGQGPKLLIQFQNNGVVDDSQLPKDRFSAERLKGVDSTLKIQPAKLEDSAVYLCASSLDRGPLGELFFGEGSRLTVL.

This chain links TRBV7-2 with TRBJ1-6; 7 nucleotides line up with TRBD1. The V segment lost 1 base and the J segment 6 bases; nucleotides outside the gene matches: 6. The germline V gene encodes CDR1 SGHTA and CDR2 FQGNSA. The CDR3 consists of 16 residues. The CDR3 bases are TGTGCCAGCAGCTTAGAAGGGGGCGCCCCTAATTCACCCCTCCACTTT. This encodes CASSLEGGAPNSPLHF. The full variable domain, with the rest looked up from reference TRBV7-2 and TRBJ1-6, is GAGVSQSPSNKVTEKGKDVELRCDPISGHTALYWYRQSLGQGLEFLIYFQGNSAPDKSGLPSDRFSAERTGGSVSTLTIQRTQQEDSAVYLCASSLEGGAPNSPLHFGNGTRLTVT.

This clone was detected only a few times. The chain joins TRBV7-9 to TRBJ1-3; D is unclear. With 5 bases removed from V and 4 bases from J, the gap between germline ends came to 18 bases. CDR3 length equals 16 residues. Germline CDR1 and CDR2: SEHNR and FQNEAQ (reference sequence). CDR3 DNA: TGTGCCAGCAGCACTACCCAGAGGGCAGAAGGAAACACCATATATTTT. Protein: CASSTTQRAEGNTIYF.